What follows is one TCR beta chain and its context. This entry is derived from a study of T cell responses to AZD1222 COVID-19 vaccine. The method was immunoSEQ multiplex PCR; TCRdb's version includes in-frame clones alone and lacks a portion of them. The data hold approximately 150,000 clones, with 91% observed a single time. Between the trimmed V and J ends, which lost 0 bases and 11 bases, there was a span of 20 bases. The CDR3 consists of 15 residues. The V gene's germline CDR1 is SGDLS and CDR2 YYNGEE. The source material was peripheral blood, sampled on day 0 of AZD1222 vaccination. J is TRBJ1-2 and V is TRBV9; no reliable D call. The sequence came from an adult in good health. CDR3 bases: TGTGCCAGCAGCGTAGAGGAGGGTTTAGTTAGAGGGTACACCTTC. The encoded protein is CASSVEEGLVRGYTF.